This entry concerns a single TCR beta chain. Its antigen is currently unknown. The table came from immunoSEQ multiplex PCR; TCRdb's copy has only in-frame clones and leaves some out. This table holds over 1.4 million clones, roughly 96% found once. This record comes from a study of shared clonotypes between healthy human individuals. General study results and limits: The sharing of 4% to 5.5% of naive CD4 clonotypes was seen across a few donors.

This clonotype originated in a man aged 30-40 years in good health. The specimen was naive CD4+ T cells sorted from blood. The subset is: CD45RA+ positively selected.

The CDR3 nucleotides are TGTGCCAGCTCACCTTTCTTGGGACAGGGTAACGAGCAGTACTTC. Its translation: CASSPFLGQGNEQYF. The V and J genes are TRBV18 and TRBJ2-7, with 9 bases identical to TRBD1. Germline V gene lookup returns CDR1 KGHSH and CDR2 LQKENI. The CDR3 is made up of 15 amino acids. With V trimmed by 3 bases and J by 5 bases, 8 bases remained unmatched.